One sample yielded the 14 T cell receptor beta chains listed below, sequenced in a study of shared clonotypes between healthy human individuals (dated by TCRdb to the early 2020s). The library was made by the immunoSEQ multiplex PCR assay. TCRdb carries this immuneACCESS record with in-frame sequences only. Its versions omit some clonotypes, under half of them owing to an unresolved V gene in the studies checked, with the rest unexplained. The sample table holds 2 million to 3 million clones, of which 93% were seen once. Clones ranked in the top ten supply 0.36% of the sample. Sequencing was carried out using naive CD4+ T cells from PBMCs. In the paper's terms, the cell subset or site label means: CD45RA+ positively selected. The receptors stem from a man aged 18 to 29 in good health. Some clones in this sample may be carry-over from other donors' samples.

As concerns this clone: Different DNA sequences within this sample yield the same CDR3. The chain has TRBV30 and TRBJ2-5; D is unresolved. Trimming took 1 base from V and 1 from J, leaving 7 bases between them. The CDR3 is 13 residues long. Looked up from germline, CDR1 is GTSNPN and CDR2 is SVGIG (reference sequence). CDR3 DNA: TGTGCCTGGAGTGGGCAGGCCCAAGAGACCCAGTACTTC. Its protein product is CAWSGQAQETQYF.

This chain connects TRBV2 to TRBJ2-7, with a tentative D call TRBD1 (5 bases). The CDR3 is 13 amino acids. From germline, CDR1 is SNHLY and CDR2 FYNNEI. Trimming pared 6 bases from V and 0 bases from J, leaving 9 bases between. The CDR3 DNA reads TGTGCCAGCAGACTACAGGTCTCCTACGAGCAGTACTTC. Translated, it gives CASRLQVSYEQYF.

This rearrangement joins TRBV5-4 to TRBJ1-2; a possible D gene is TRBD1 (5 bases). The CDR3 covers 13 residues. CDR1 and CDR2 from the germline V gene are SGHNT and YYREEE (reference sequence). V lost 3 bases and J lost 5, with 11 bases in between. CDR3 protein: CASSWGGGYGYTF. DNA of the CDR3: TGTGCCAGCAGCTGGGGCGGGGGTTATGGCTACACCTTC.

CDR3 in amino acids: CASSLGRGGFQETQYF. The CDR3 DNA reads as TGTGCCAGCAGCTTAGGAAGAGGGGGTTTCCAAGAGACCCAGTACTTC. The chain links TRBV7-9 to TRBJ2-5; the D gene is possibly TRBD1 (6 bases). Germline assignment: CDR1 SEHNR and CDR2 FQNEAQ (reference sequence). The CDR3 runs to 16 residues. With 1 base removed from V and 1 base from J, the gap between germline ends came to 13 bases.

The chain recombines TRBV27 with TRBJ2-3; D unclear. The V end lost 4 bases, the J end lost 5 bases, and 16 bases lay between the germline ends. There are 15 residues in the CDR3. Per germline, CDR1 MNHEY and CDR2 SMNVEV (reference sequence). In nucleotides, the CDR3 is TGTGCCAGCAGTTCCCCAATAGGTGGTAGAGATACGCAGTATTTT. Protein sequence: CASSSPIGGRDTQYF.

This clone was observed a single time. The chain has TRBV10-3 and TRBJ2-7; D not resolved. The CDR3 contains 15 residues. V was trimmed by 2 bases and J by 5 bases, leaving 16 bases between them. The germline CDR1 and CDR2 sequences are ENHRY and SYGVKD. The CDR3 DNA sequence: TGTGCCATCAGTGAGATCAGAAGTAATCTGAACGAGCAGTACTTC. Translation gives CAISEIRSNLNEQYF.

J is TRBJ2-7 and V is TRBV18, with TRBD2 as a possible D gene (6 bases). Germline values: CDR1 KGHSH, CDR2 LQKENI. The CDR3 extends over 16 amino acids. Between the trimmed V and J ends, which lost 0 bases and 3 bases, there was a span of 15 bases. The CDR3, as DNA: TGTGCCAGCTCACCACCGGCTCCGCGGGGATACTACGAGCAGTACTTC. It encodes CASSPPAPRGYYEQYF. Based on the CDR3 plus reference TRBV18 and TRBJ2-7, the full variable domain is NAGVMQNPRHLVRRRGQEARLRCSPMKGHSHVYWYRQLPEEGLKFMVYLQKENIIDESGMPKERFSAEFPKEGPSILRIQQVVRGDSAAYFCASSPPAPRGYYEQYFGPGTRLTVT.

To note about this clone: This CDR3 is also generated by other DNA sequences in the sample. This chain joins TRBV10-3 and TRBJ1-5; D possibly corresponds to TRBD1 (5 bases). Between the trimmed V and J ends, which lost 0 bases and 3 bases, there was a span of 9 bases. From germline, CDR1 is ENHRY and CDR2 SYGVKD. This CDR3 comprises 15 residues. The chain's CDR3 is CAISESGQDNQPQHF. CDR3 bases: TGTGCCATCAGTGAGTCGGGGCAGGACAATCAGCCCCAGCATTTT.

The rearrangement links TRBV7-2 to TRBJ1-1; 9 bases align to TRBD1. After removal of 5 bases from V and 4 bases from J, the junction contained 5 bases not matched to a gene. Germline-derived CDR1 and CDR2 are SGHTA and FQGNSA. The CDR3 extends over 14 amino acids. For the CDR3, the DNA is TGTGCCAGCAGCCCTCGACAGGGGGGCACTGAAGCTTTCTTT. This gives the protein CASSPRQGGTEAFF.

This chain uses TRBV7-2 with TRBJ2-3; D is tentatively TRBD1 or TRBD2 (5 bases each). V was trimmed by 4 bases and J by 0 bases, leaving 8 bases between them. The CDR3 spans 14 residues. Germline CDR1 SGHTA, CDR2 FQGNSA. The CDR3 coding sequence is TGTGCCAGCAGCTCCCGGGGCAGCACAGATACGCAGTATTTT. Translated, it gives CASSSRGSTDTQYF.

This clone was seen a single time. The chain has TRBV9 and TRBJ1-2; no reliable D call. The CDR3 consists of 15 residues. Trimming stripped 0 bases from V and 8 bases from J, with 17 bases between. Germline V gives CDR1 SGDLS, CDR2 YYNGEE. The CDR3 spells CASSVAVGQVWGYTF. The CDR3 coding sequence is TGTGCCAGCAGCGTAGCTGTCGGGCAGGTCTGGGGCTACACCTTC.

This chain links TRBV30 with TRBJ1-1; no clear D gene. In germline, CDR1 is GTSNPN, CDR2 SVGIG (reference sequence). CDR3 length: 12 residues. Trimming removed 4 bases at V and 8 bases at J, with 14 bases between. CDR3 protein: CAWNPGGREAFF. CDR3 nucleotide sequence: TGTGCCTGGAACCCCGGTGGTAGGGAAGCTTTCTTT.

CDR3 region: CASSFGQTNQPQHF. For the CDR3, the DNA is TGTGCCAGCAGTTTTGGACAGACCAATCAGCCCCAGCATTTT. The chain employs TRBV6-6 and TRBJ1-5; TRBD1 might be the D (6 bases). The CDR3 extends over 14 amino acids. V was shortened by 4 bases and J by 3 bases, with 10 bases between the two germline ends. Germline CDR1 and CDR2: MNHNY and SVGAGI (reference sequence).

This chain uses TRBV5-1 with TRBJ2-1, with D unclear. This CDR3 is 15 amino acids long. Per germline, CDR1 SGHRS and CDR2 YFSETQ. Trimming cost V 5 bases and J 0 bases, with 12 bases left between them. The CDR3 loop is CASSSTPSSYNEQFF. The CDR3 nucleotides are TGCGCCAGCAGTTCAACCCCGAGCTCCTACAATGAGCAGTTCTTC.